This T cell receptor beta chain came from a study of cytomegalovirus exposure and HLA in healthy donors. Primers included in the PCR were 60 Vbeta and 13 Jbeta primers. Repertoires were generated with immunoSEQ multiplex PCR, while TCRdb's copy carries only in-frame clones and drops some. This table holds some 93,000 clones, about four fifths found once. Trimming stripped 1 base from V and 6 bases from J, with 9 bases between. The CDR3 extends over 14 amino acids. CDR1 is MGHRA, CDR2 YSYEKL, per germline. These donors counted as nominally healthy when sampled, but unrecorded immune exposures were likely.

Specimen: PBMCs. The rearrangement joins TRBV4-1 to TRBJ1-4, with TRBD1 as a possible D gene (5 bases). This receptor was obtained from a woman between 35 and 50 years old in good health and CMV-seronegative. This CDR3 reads CASSQVWGDEKLFF. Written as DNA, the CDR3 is TGCGCCAGCAGCCAAGTCTGGGGGGATGAAAAACTGTTTTTT.